The subject of this entry is one TCR beta chain. The data originate from a study of blood T cell repertoires in COVID-19. The overall study: Collection of acute and convalescent COVID-19 samples took place in the United States, Italy and Spain.

Methods used by the authors: Estimation of nucleated cell counts was performed using reference gene primer amplification. Profiling relied on immunoSEQ multiplex PCR, and the TCRdb table lists in-frame clones only, not all of them. V and J calls and clone size are those listed in that table; D and trimming were worked out from the DNA. Of around 130,000 clones in the sample, about 80% were seen once. The germline gives CDR1 SGHRS, CDR2 YFSETQ. V was trimmed by 2 bases and J by 0 bases, leaving 5 bases between them. This CDR3 is 13 amino acids long. The chain joins TRBV5-1 to TRBJ1-1; D unresolved. The clonotype was recovered from a man between 60 and 75 years old with active or convalescent COVID-19. Sequencing was done on a sample of peripheral blood. The CDR3 coding sequence is TGCGCCAGCAGCTTTACACTGAACACTGAAGCTTTCTTT. It yields the protein CASSFTLNTEAFF.